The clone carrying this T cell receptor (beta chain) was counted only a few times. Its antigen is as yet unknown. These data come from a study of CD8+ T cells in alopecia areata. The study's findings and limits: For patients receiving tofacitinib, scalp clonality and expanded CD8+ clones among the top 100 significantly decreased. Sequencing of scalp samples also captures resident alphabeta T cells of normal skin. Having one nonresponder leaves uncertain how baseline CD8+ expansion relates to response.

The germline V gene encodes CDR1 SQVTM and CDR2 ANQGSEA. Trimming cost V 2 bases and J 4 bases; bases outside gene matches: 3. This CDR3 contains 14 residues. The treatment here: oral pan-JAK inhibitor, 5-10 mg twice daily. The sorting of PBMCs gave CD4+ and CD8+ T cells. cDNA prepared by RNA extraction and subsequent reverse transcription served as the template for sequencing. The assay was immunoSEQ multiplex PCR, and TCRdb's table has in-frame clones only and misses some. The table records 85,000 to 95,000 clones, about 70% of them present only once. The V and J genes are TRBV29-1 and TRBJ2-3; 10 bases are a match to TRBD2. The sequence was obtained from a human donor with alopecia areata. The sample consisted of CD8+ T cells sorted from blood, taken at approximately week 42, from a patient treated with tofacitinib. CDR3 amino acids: CSVEPAGGPDTQYF. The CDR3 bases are TGCAGCGTTGAACCAGCGGGGGGGCCAGATACGCAGTATTTT.